Listed below are T cell receptor beta chains from one sample, sequenced in a study of blood T cell repertoires in COVID-19. This table comes from immunoSEQ multiplex PCR, and its TCRdb copy is limited to in-frame clones, with some not included. This table has tens of thousands of clones, 75% to 80% appearing once. Sequencing input: peripheral blood. These receptors were collected from a man in his fifties or sixties with active or convalescent COVID-19. Each CDR3 is given with its conserved first and last residue. A D gene is named only where the DNA matches it firmly. Size tells how often a clone was seen (once, few, many) or the class of an expanded clone, and some rows leave it out.

>NA|NA|TRBJ1-6|TRBV2
TGTGCCAGCGGAGAATCCTCCTATAATTCACCCCTCCACTTT
CASGESSYNSPLHF
>NA|TRBD2|TRBJ2-1|TRBV27
TGTGCCAGCAGTTCCGGGAGACTAGCGGGAGAAAATGAGCAGTTCTTC
CASSSGRLAGENEQFF
>NA|NA|TRBJ2-2|TRBV5-1
TGCGCCAGCAGCCGTTCCTCGAACACCGGGGAGCTGTTTTTT
CASSRSSNTGELFF
>NA|TRBD2|TRBJ2-1|TRBV5-6
TGTGCCAGCAGCTTGTTGCCTAGCGGGACCTACAATGAGCAGTTCTTC
CASSLLPSGTYNEQFF
>NA|TRBD1|TRBJ1-2|TRBV13
TGTGCCAGCAGCCTTAACAGGGGAAGTAACTATGGCTACACCTTC
CASSLNRGSNYGYTF
>few|TRBD1|TRBJ1-1|TRBV7-3
TGTGCCAGCAGCCCTACAGGGGTCGAAGCGGCTTTCTTT
CASSPTGVEAAFF
>NA|NA|TRBJ2-7|TRBV27
TGTGCCAGCAGTTCCCCACGCGGGGCCTCCTACGAGCAGTACTTC
CASSSPRGASYEQYF
>once|TRBD1|TRBJ1-2|TRBV4-1
TGCGCCAGCAGCCTACCCATCACCGCAGAAAGGACAGGGCTAAAGGAAGGCTACACCTTC
CASSLPITAERTGLKEGYTF
>NA|NA|TRBJ2-1|TRBV2
TGTGCCAGCAACATGGGCAATCACAATGAGCAGTTCTTC
CASNMGNHNEQFF
>NA|NA|TRBJ2-1|TRBV30
TGTGCCTGGATCGGAGTGGGGGCGAGACCCTATTCCAATGAGCAGTTCTTC
CAWIGVGARPYSNEQFF
>NA|TRBD2|TRBJ2-1|TRBV6-5
TGTGCCAGCAGTTCGCGACTAGCGGCCCAGCGGGATGAGCAGTTCTTC
CASSSRLAAQRDEQFF
>NA|NA|TRBJ1-1|TRBV7-8
TGTGCCAGCAGCACCCTCAGGGGACCAAGGACTGAAGCTTTCTTT
CASSTLRGPRTEAFF
>NA|TRBD1|TRBJ2-3|TRBV19
TGTGCCAGTAGTATCAGGTCGGACAGGGTGGCAGATACGCAGTATTTT
CASSIRSDRVADTQYF
>few|TRBD1|TRBJ1-4|TRBV29-1
TGCAGCGTTGTCCCAGGGGGCAATGAAAAACTGTTTTTT
CSVVPGGNEKLFF
>once|NA|TRBJ1-1|TRBV2
TGTGCCAGCAGTGTCCAGATGGACACTGAAGCTTTCTTT
CASSVQMDTEAFF
>NA|NA|TRBJ2-7|TRBV11-2
TGTGCCAGCATGATGCGGGGAATCGAGCAGTACTTC
CASMMRGIEQYF
>NA|NA|TRBJ2-1|TRBV2
TGTGCCAGCAGTGAGCTGCGGTCGGAGGATGAGCAGTTCTTC
CASSELRSEDEQFF
>NA|NA|TRBJ1-3|TRBV2
TGTGCCAGCACAAAATCACAGGGCTCTGGAAACACCATATATTTT
CASTKSQGSGNTIYF
>NA|NA|TRBJ1-1|TRBV19
TGTCCCAGCCAAGGGGGGGTGGGGGTGGGAGCTTTCTTT
CPSQGGVGVGAFF
>NA|NA|TRBJ1-5|TRBV19
TGTGCCAGTAGTATTGGCACAGCCTTTAGCAATCAGCCCCAGCATTTT
CASSIGTAFSNQPQHF
>NA|NA|TRBJ1-2|TRBV2
TGTGCCAGCAAGGCCCCAGGGCAGGATGGCTACACCTTC
CASKAPGQDGYTF
>NA|NA|TRBJ2-3|TRBV9
TGTGCCAGCAGCCCCACTAGAGGGAGCACAGATACGCAGTATTTT
CASSPTRGSTDTQYF
>NA|TRBD2|TRBJ2-1|TRBV6-5
TGTGCCAGCAGTTCTCTTACGGGAGGGCCGTCAATTGAGCAGTTCTTC
CASSSLTGGPSIEQFF
>NA|TRBD2|TRBJ2-2|TRBV9
TGTGCCAGCTCCCTTCGGGGACTAGCGGGAGGTGGAGTGTCCGGGGAGCTGTTTTTT
CASSLRGLAGGGVSGELFF
>NA|TRBD2|TRBJ2-1|TRBV7-9
TGTGCCAGCAGCTCTCGGACTAGCGGGGCCTACAATGAGCAGTTCTTC
CASSSRTSGAYNEQFF
>NA|NA|TRBJ1-2|TRBV3-1/TRBV3-2
TGTGCCAGCAGCCAAGCCAGAACAGGGCTCTACACCTTC
CASSQARTGLYTF
>NA|NA|TRBJ1-3|TRBV7-9
TGTGCCAGCAGCTGGTGGCTTTCTGGAAACACCATATATTTT
CASSWWLSGNTIYF